The following is a TCR beta chain sequence with its context. With 60 Vbeta and 13 Jbeta primers, the PCR was carried out. Under the authors' procedure: There were about 80 million unique TCR beta chains by a later count, and approximately 10 million of them were shared. TCRdb's table, derived via immunoSEQ multiplex PCR, lists solely in-frame clones and lacks some. D and trimming come from the DNA, and the V and J calls and clone size come from that table. The sample includes roughly 150,000 clones, roughly 80% of them seen just once. This sample was taken from a study of cytomegalovirus exposure and HLA in healthy donors. The wider study: Early released data had about 85 million unique TCRs, all coming from HLA-typed donors.

This CDR3 contains 16 residues. Between the trimmed V and J ends, which lost 9 bases and 4 bases, there was a span of 22 bases. Germline CDR1 LNHDA, CDR2 SQIVND (reference sequence). The specimen was PBMCs. The sequence came from a male donor in good health and CMV-seronegative. This chain uses TRBV19 with TRBJ2-1; D is perhaps TRBD2 (6 bases). CDR3 in amino acids: CASGGAAVGDYNEQFF. The CDR3 DNA reads TGTGCCAGCGGAGGGGCGGCGGTCGGAGATTACAATGAGCAGTTCTTC.